One and the same sample provided the 20 T cell receptor beta chains below, sequenced in a study of beta chain features in type 1 diabetes. Study results and limitations: All four CD4+ subsets from Type 1 diabetes patients carried moderately but significantly shorter TCRB CDR3s.

The whole isolated RNA underwent reverse transcription, so sequencing captured expressed TCRB transcripts. Sequencing was performed with immunoSEQ multiplex PCR; in TCRdb, only in-frame clones are kept and a portion is missing. This table holds 550,000 to 850,000 clones, 13% found once. Their specific antigens are unknown. Sample: naive CD4+ T cells from blood. Receptors were obtained from a man younger than 35 with type 1 diabetes.

The J gene is TRBJ1-3, the V gene TRBV29-1; 7 bases are a match to TRBD1. The length of the CDR3 is 16 residues. Per germline, CDR1 SQVTM and CDR2 ANQGSEA. The junction had 5 bases not matched to a gene; V was cut back by 0 bases and J by 0 bases. The chain's CDR3 is CSVEEGGSYSGNTIYF. CDR3 in DNA: TGCAGCGTTGAAGAAGGGGGCAGCTACTCTGGAAACACCATATATTTT.

This clone has only a few counts. The chain joins TRBV18 to TRBJ2-4; TRBD1 or TRBD2 may be the D gene (6 bases each). Between the trimmed V and J ends, which lost 4 bases and 5 bases, there was a span of 24 bases. The CDR3 is made up of 18 amino acids. Germline assignment: CDR1 KGHSH and CDR2 LQKENI. Written as DNA, the CDR3 is TGTGCCAGCTCACGAGACTTGGGGGGCGTCCCCGACCAAAACATTCAGTACTTC. Translating it yields CASSRDLGGVPDQNIQYF.

This clone was observed a few times. The rearrangement uses TRBV5-6 and TRBJ2-5; D may be TRBD1 or TRBD2 (6 bases each). The CDR3 contains 14 residues. Germline V gives CDR1 SGHDT, CDR2 YYEEEE. Trimming left V 5 bases short and J 2 bases short, with 13 bases between. The CDR3 reads CASSLGGRQETQYF. The CDR3 region has the DNA TGTGCCAGCAGTCTCGGGGGCCGACAAGAGACCCAGTACTTC.

This clone has just a few counts. The chain uses TRBV7-8 and TRBJ1-2, with a weak D call TRBD1 (5 bases). V was clipped by 1 base and J by 2 bases, with 8 bases between them. From germline, CDR1 is SGHVS and CDR2 FQNEAQ. There are 14 residues in the CDR3. CDR3 in amino acids: CASSLVPGNYGYTF. The CDR3 region has the DNA TGTGCCAGCAGCTTAGTACCAGGGAACTATGGCTACACCTTC. Drawing the rest from reference TRBV7-8 and TRBJ1-2, the complete variable domain is GAGVSQSPRYKVAKRGQDVALRCDPISGHVSLFWYQQALGQGPEFLTYFQNEAQLDKSGLPSDRFFAERPEGSVSTLKIQRTQQEDSAVYLCASSLVPGNYGYTFGSGTRLTVV.

In its sample, this clone was seen a few times. V and J are TRBV18 and TRBJ2-3, with 8 bases fitting TRBD2. With V trimmed by 6 bases and J by 0 bases, 8 bases remained unmatched. Germline V gives CDR1 KGHSH, CDR2 LQKENI. The CDR3 is 16 amino acids. The CDR3 loop is CASSPLRGASTDTQYF. The CDR3 nucleotides read TGTGCCAGCTCCCCTTTGCGGGGGGCTAGCACAGATACGCAGTATTTT.

Here the CDR3 reads CASRPQGADYGYTF. CDR3 nucleotide sequence: TGTGCCAGCAGGCCACAGGGGGCGGATTATGGCTACACCTTC. This rearrangement joins TRBV2 to TRBJ1-2; TRBD1 matches at 9 bases. V dropped 6 bases and J dropped 5; count of bases not matched to a gene: 7. Germline lookup yields CDR1 SNHLY and CDR2 FYNNEI. The CDR3 runs 14 residues.

The rearrangement uses TRBV7-8 and TRBJ2-7; D perhaps matches TRBD2 (6 bases). Germline-derived CDR1 and CDR2 are SGHVS and FQNEAQ. Trimming shortened V by 5 bases and J by 2 bases, and 13 bases separated the two germline ends. The CDR3 runs 14 residues. The CDR3 region has the DNA TGTGCCAGCAGCCACCGGGCGGGAACCTACGAGCAGTACTTC. Amino acid sequence: CASSHRAGTYEQYF.

This clone was recorded a few times. V is TRBV5-1 and J is TRBJ2-3; D remains unclear. This CDR3 is built from 14 residues. Per germline, CDR1 SGHRS and CDR2 YFSETQ. The V and J ends lost 1 base and 0 bases respectively, with 6 bases between them. CDR3: CASSLTPSTDTQYF. The CDR3 region has the DNA TGCGCCAGCAGCTTGACGCCGAGCACAGATACGCAGTATTTT.

A remark on this clone: The junction does not match germline at one end; this may be a read error. The chain has TRBV10-3 and TRBJ2-7, with no clear D. The CDR3 is 13 amino acids. The germline V gene has CDR1 ENHRY and CDR2 SYGVKD. CDR3 bases: TGTGCCACCAGTAGTACCCCTGGCTACGAGCAGTACTTC. The encoded protein is CATSSTPGYEQYF.

This clone appeared a few times. The chain carries TRBV28 and TRBJ1-1; no definite D call. V lost 4 bases and J 6 bases, leaving 12 bases between the germline ends. Germline CDR1 MDHEN, CDR2 SYDVKM. The CDR3 sequence is 13 residues long. This CDR3 reads CASSSEQVAEAFF. The CDR3, as DNA: TGTGCCAGCAGTTCGGAACAAGTAGCTGAAGCTTTCTTT. Together with reference TRBV28 and TRBJ1-1, the CDR3 gives the full variable domain: DVKVTQSSRYLVKRTGEKVFLECVQDMDHENMFWYRQDPGLGLRLIYFSYDVKMKEKGDIPEGYSVSREKKERFSLILESASTNQTSMYLCASSSEQVAEAFFGQGTRLTVV.

The chain employs TRBV7-9 and TRBJ2-3; D not resolved. CDR1 is SEHNR and CDR2 is FQNEAQ in the germline V gene (reference sequence). V lost 5 bases to trimming and J lost 5 bases, with 17 bases between them. The CDR3 runs to 15 residues. This chain's CDR3 is CASSHTGSLLDTQYF. In DNA, the CDR3 is TGTGCCAGCAGCCACACCGGCAGCTTATTAGATACGCAGTATTTT.

A few counts support this clone. The V call is TRBV18, the J call TRBJ1-2; 8 positions agree with TRBD1. Germline CDR1 KGHSH, CDR2 LQKENI. J gave up 4 bases and V 3 bases, and 4 bases lay outside the gene matches. The CDR3 length is 14 residues. The DNA for the CDR3 is TGTGCCAGCTCACCCGGGACAGGTGGCTATGGCTACACCTTC. Its protein is CASSPGTGGYGYTF.

The rearrangement links TRBV7-9 to TRBJ1-1, with TRBD1 identical over 10 bases. From germline, CDR1 is SEHNR and CDR2 FQNEAQ (reference sequence). The CDR3 runs 14 residues. The junction had 7 bases not matched to a gene; V was cut back by 5 bases and J by 7 bases. This CDR3 is CASSPGQGVYEAFF. CDR3 in DNA: TGTGCCAGCAGCCCAGGACAGGGGGTATATGAAGCTTTCTTT.

The chain is built from TRBV2 and TRBJ1-5; possible D gene TRBD1, 5 bases. The germline V gene encodes CDR1 SNHLY and CDR2 FYNNEI. V lost 7 bases and J 6 bases, leaving 22 bases between the germline ends. The CDR3 extends over 16 amino acids. For the CDR3, the DNA is TGTGCCAGCACTTCATCGAACGGGGGGTTGGGTCAGCCCCAGCATTTT. Protein sequence: CASTSSNGGLGQPQHF.

As regards this clone: Other DNA sequences of this sample code for an identical CDR3. J is TRBJ2-7 and V is TRBV14; D gene ambiguous. The V and J ends lost 1 base and 6 bases respectively, with 4 bases between them. Germline CDR1 reads SGHDN; CDR2 reads FVKESK. This CDR3 spans 11 amino acids. The CDR3 sequence is CASSQASEQYF. DNA for the CDR3: TGTGCCAGCAGCCAAGCTAGCGAGCAGTACTTC. Full variable domain (rest looked up from reference TRBV14 and TRBJ2-7): EAGVTQFPSHSVIEKGQTVTLRCDPISGHDNLYWYRRVMGKEIKFLLHFVKESKQDESGMPNNRFLAERTGGTYSTLKVQPAELEDSGVYFCASSQASEQYFGPGTRLTVT.

This clone has only a few counts. The chain employs TRBV19 and TRBJ2-1; 10 bases are a match to TRBD2. Germline V lookup: CDR1 LNHDA, CDR2 SQIVND (reference sequence). The trim removed 7 bases at V and 5 bases at J, leaving 11 bases unmatched. This CDR3 spans 16 amino acids. In nucleotides, the CDR3 is TGTGCCAGTACCACCCTAGCGGGGGTTAGCAACAATGAGCAGTTCTTC. This translates into CASTTLAGVSNNEQFF.

This clone has more than one count but fewer than ten. The rearrangement links TRBV27 to TRBJ2-7; D is unclear. Germline V gene data show CDR1 as MNHEY and CDR2 as SMNVEV (reference sequence). V was cut by 11 bases and J by 0 bases, with 14 bases left in between. The CDR3 is 13 residues long. CDR3 DNA: TGTGCCTGTAGGGCAGCCGACTCCTACGAGCAGTACTTC. Its protein is CACRAADSYEQYF.

This chain connects TRBV10-2 to TRBJ2-7, with TRBD2 as a possible D gene (5 bases). Germline V lookup: CDR1 WSHSY, CDR2 SAAADI. Trimming removed 2 bases at V and 4 bases at J, with 15 bases between. The CDR3 covers 15 residues. The CDR3, as DNA: TGCGCCAGCAGTGAGCGGGGTAGTGGTTGGTACGAGCAGTACTTC. Its protein is CASSERGSGWYEQYF.

There are a few counts of this clone. V and J are TRBV7-4 and TRBJ2-1; 7 bases fit TRBD2. The CDR3 contains 15 residues. The germline V gene encodes CDR1 SGHVT and CDR2 SQSDAQ. After removal of 2 bases from V and 3 bases from J, the junction contained 4 bases not matched to a gene. The CDR3 coding sequence is TGTGCCAGCAGCTTACTAGCGGTGAACTACAATGAGCAGTTCTTC. Translation gives CASSLLAVNYNEQFF.

This sequence joins TRBV6-4 and TRBJ1-5; possible D gene TRBD1, 6 bases. Germline V gene lookup returns CDR1 MRHNA and CDR2 SNTAGT. The CDR3 is made up of 13 amino acids. Deletions cut 8 bases from V and 7 bases from J, with 15 bases between. This chain's CDR3 is CASRRGVEQPQHF. The DNA of the CDR3 is TGTGCCAGCCGCAGGGGAGTGGAGCAGCCCCAGCATTTT.